This is a list of T cell receptor beta chains from one sample in a study of blood T cell repertoires in COVID-19. Clones were read by immunoSEQ multiplex PCR, and TCRdb kept only the in-frame ones, dropping some. The sample lists over 200,000 clones; about 89% were seen once. The specimen was peripheral blood. The receptors were sampled from a man in his forties who had recovered from COVID-19. Both conserved end residues are part of each CDR3. A D gene is named only where the DNA matches it firmly. A clone size is listed for some rows: how often the clone was seen (once, few, many), or a class if it is expanded.

abundance,v_gene,j_gene,d_gene,CDR3aa,CDR3nt
NA,TRBV9,TRBJ2-3,TRBD1,CASSGPTGGYTDTQYF,TGTGCCAGCAGCGGACCTACAGGGGGATACACAGATACGCAGTATTTT
NA,TRBV21-1,TRBJ2-7,NA,CASSARDRGSPPSPYEQYF,TGTGCCAGCAGCGCTCGAGACAGGGGATCCCCTCCCTCTCCCTACGAGCAGTACTTC
NA,TRBV27,TRBJ1-4,TRBD1,CASSRRDRGNEKLFF,TGTGCCAGCAGTCGCCGTGACAGGGGTAATGAAAAACTGTTTTTT
NA,TRBV4-2,TRBJ2-7,TRBD1,CASSPRLPGTGAGEQYF,TGTGCCAGCAGCCCAAGGTTACCCGGGACAGGGGCGGGGGAGCAGTACTTC
NA,TRBV18,TRBJ2-1,NA,CASSPQTGGNEQFF,TGTGCCAGCTCACCACAAACAGGTGGCAATGAGCAGTTCTTC
NA,TRBV5-6,TRBJ1-5,NA,CASSPGTSFPGPQHF,TGTGCCAGCAGCCCGGGGACTTCCTTTCCTGGGCCCCAGCATTTT
once,TRBV5-1,TRBJ2-2,NA,CASSSTISPGELFF,TGCGCCAGCAGCTCCACTATTTCGCCCGGGGAGCTGTTTTTT
once,TRBV7-2,TRBJ1-2,NA,CASSLTVGYGYTF,TGTGCCAGCAGCTTGACAGTTGGTTATGGCTACACCTTC
NA,TRBV4-2,TRBJ2-5,TRBD1,CASSQAGGKGTQYF,TGTGCCAGCAGCCAAGCAGGGGGTAAAGGGACCCAGTACTTC
NA,TRBV6-2/TRBV6-3,TRBJ2-7,TRBD2,CASSPAAGSGRLEQYF,TGTGCCAGCAGTCCCGCTGCGGGCAGCGGGAGATTGGAGCAGTACTTC
NA,TRBV7-2,TRBJ2-7,NA,CASSLAVRPRGNEQYF,TGTGCCAGCAGCTTAGCGGTAAGGCCTAGGGGGAACGAGCAGTACTTC
NA,TRBV18,TRBJ1-6,NA,CASSPYPGTSNSPLHF,TGTGCCAGCTCACCTTACCCCGGGACAAGTAATTCACCCCTCCACTTT
NA,TRBV19,TRBJ2-3,TRBD2,CASSGLAGRADTQYF,TGTGCCAGTAGTGGGCTAGCGGGACGGGCGGATACGCAGTATTTT
NA,TRBV7-3,TRBJ2-7,TRBD2,CASSTGLAGSYEQYF,TGTGCCAGCAGCACTGGACTAGCAGGATCCTACGAGCAGTACTTC
NA,TRBV27,TRBJ2-1,TRBD1,CASSLGTGGPINEQFF,TGTGCCAGCAGTTTAGGGACAGGGGGCCCAATAAATGAGCAGTTCTTC
NA,TRBV6-5,TRBJ2-7,NA,CASSPGVGEQYF,TGTGCCAGCAGCCCCGGGGTCGGCGAGCAGTACTTC
NA,TRBV7-8,TRBJ1-6,NA,CASSRLRTFSEVYNSPLHF,TGTGCCAGCAGCCGACTCCGGACGTTTAGCGAAGTTTATAATTCACCCCTCCACTTT
NA,TRBV10-3,TRBJ2-5,TRBD1,CAIRGTGSHQETQYF,TGTGCCATCAGGGGGACAGGGAGTCACCAAGAGACCCAGTACTTC
NA,TRBV28,TRBJ2-7,NA,CASSSLPTGEQYF,TGTGCCAGCAGTTCCCTCCCCACGGGCGAGCAGTACTTC
once,TRBV29-1,TRBJ2-3,NA,CSVALSTITDTQYF,TGCAGCGTTGCTCTGTCTACTATCACAGATACGCAGTATTTT
NA,TRBV4-2,TRBJ2-6,NA,CASSQDLGSSGANVLTF,TGTGCCAGCAGCCAAGATCTCGGGAGCTCTGGGGCCAACGTCCTGACTTTC
NA,TRBV5-1,TRBJ2-3,TRBD2,CASSLVSSGTSTDTQYF,TGCGCCAGCAGCTTGGTGTCTAGCGGGACTAGCACAGATACGCAGTATTTT
once,TRBV18,TRBJ1-1,TRBD1,CASSPLRGQGNTEAFF,TGTGCCAGCTCACCACTAAGGGGGCAGGGGAACACTGAAGCTTTCTTT
NA,TRBV2,TRBJ2-3,NA,CASSDRREQTDTQYF,TGTGCCAGCAGTGATCGAAGAGAACAGACAGATACGCAGTATTTT
NA,TRBV7-6,TRBJ2-3,TRBD2,CASSPKPRLAPTSTDTQYF,TGTGCCAGCAGCCCAAAACCCCGACTAGCGCCTACTAGCACAGATACGCAGTATTTT